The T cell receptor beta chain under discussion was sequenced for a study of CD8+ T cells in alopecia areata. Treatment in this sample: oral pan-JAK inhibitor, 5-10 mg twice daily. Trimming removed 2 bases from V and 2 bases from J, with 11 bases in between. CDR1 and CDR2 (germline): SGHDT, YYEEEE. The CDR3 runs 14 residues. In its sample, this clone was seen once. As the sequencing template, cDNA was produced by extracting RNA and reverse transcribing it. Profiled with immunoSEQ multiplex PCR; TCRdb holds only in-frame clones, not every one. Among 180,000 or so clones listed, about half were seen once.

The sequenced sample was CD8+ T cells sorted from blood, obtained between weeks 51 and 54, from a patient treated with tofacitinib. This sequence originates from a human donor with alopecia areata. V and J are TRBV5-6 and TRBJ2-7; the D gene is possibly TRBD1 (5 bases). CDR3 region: CASSFWAGTYEQYF. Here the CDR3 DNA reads TGTGCCAGCAGCTTTTGGGCAGGGACCTACGAGCAGTACTTC.